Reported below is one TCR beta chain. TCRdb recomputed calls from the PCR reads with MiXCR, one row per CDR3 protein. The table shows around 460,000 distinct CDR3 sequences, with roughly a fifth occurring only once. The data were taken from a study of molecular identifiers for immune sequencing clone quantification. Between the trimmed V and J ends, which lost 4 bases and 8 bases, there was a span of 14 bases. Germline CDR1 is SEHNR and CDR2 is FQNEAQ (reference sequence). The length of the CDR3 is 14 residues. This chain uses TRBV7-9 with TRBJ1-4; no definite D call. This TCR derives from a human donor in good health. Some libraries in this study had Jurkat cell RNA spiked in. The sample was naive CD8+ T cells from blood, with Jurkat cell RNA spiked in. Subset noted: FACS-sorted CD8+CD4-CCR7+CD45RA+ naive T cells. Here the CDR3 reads CASSSSRRVEKLFF. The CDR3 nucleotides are TGTGCCAGCAGCTCCTCGCGCCGGGTGGAAAAACTGTTTTTT.